The 10 T cell receptor beta chains below come from one sample, sequenced in a study of blood T cell repertoires in COVID-19. Clones were sequenced by immunoSEQ multiplex PCR, and TCRdb holds only the in-frame ones, with some missing. Among approximately 160,000 clones listed, 75% to 90% were seen once. Sample: PBMCs or T cells enriched from blood (not recorded which). The receptors were sampled from a woman in her 50s who had recovered from COVID-19.

This chain connects TRBV7-2 to TRBJ2-3; 9 bases agree with TRBD2. V was pared by 0 bases and J by 1 base, with 2 bases of the junction left unmatched. Germline CDR1 is SGHTA and CDR2 is FQGNSA. The CDR3 is 16 amino acids. This chain's CDR3 is CASSLAIAGGTDTQYF. CDR3 in DNA: TGTGCCAGCAGCTTAGCAATAGCGGGGGGCACAGATACGCAGTATTTT.

This clone was found a few times. The chain has TRBV3-1 (or the pseudogene TRBV3-2) and TRBJ1-1, with 9 bases aligning to TRBD1. This CDR3 has 15 amino acids. V trimming: 4 bases; J trimming: 5 bases; junction bases outside the gene matches: 8. In germline, CDR1 is LGHDT, CDR2 YNNKEL (reference sequence). CDR3 DNA: TGTGCCAGCAGCCTCAATCCGGGACAGGGTACTGAAGCTTTCTTT. It is translated as CASSLNPGQGTEAFF.

This clone was recorded once. This chain connects TRBV30 to TRBJ2-7; D gene ambiguous. Germline CDR1 and CDR2: GTSNPN and SVGIG (reference sequence). The CDR3 is 12 residues long. With 7 bases removed from V and 3 bases from J, the gap between germline ends came to 13 bases. The CDR3 reads CASRLRDYEQYV. The DNA of the CDR3 is TGTGCCTCCCGACTCAGAGACTACGAGCAGTACGTC.

The V call is TRBV4-2, the J call TRBJ1-4; D is ambiguous. Trimming took 1 base from V and 7 from J, leaving 4 bases between them. The CDR3 extends over 12 amino acids. In germline, CDR1 is LGHNA, CDR2 YNFKEQ. CDR3 sequence (DNA): TGTGCCAGCAGCCAAGTTAGTGAAAAACTGTTTTTT. This gives the protein CASSQVSEKLFF.

The chain recombines TRBV5-1 with TRBJ1-1, with D possibly TRBD1 on 5 matching bases. This CDR3 comprises 15 residues. Germline V CDR1 and CDR2: SGHRS, YFSETQ. V was cut by 3 bases and J by 1 base, with 13 bases left in between. CDR3 protein: CASSSQQVSNTEAFF. Here the CDR3 DNA reads TGCGCCAGCAGCTCACAACAGGTCTCGAACACTGAAGCTTTCTTT. The full variable domain, with the rest looked up from reference TRBV5-1 and TRBJ1-1, is KAGVTQTPRYLIKTRGQQVTLSCSPISGHRSVSWYQQTPGQGLQFLFEYFSETQRNKGNFPGRFSGRQFSNSRSEMNVSTLELGDSALYLCASSSQQVSNTEAFFGQGTRLTVV.

V is TRBV6-2 or TRBV6-3 and J is TRBJ2-4; 10 bases align to TRBD1. This CDR3 has 15 residues. The V gene end was trimmed by 6 bases and the J gene end by 5 bases; junction bases not matched to a gene: 7. CDR1 MNHEY and CDR2 SVGEGT come from the germline V gene. The CDR3 DNA follows: TGTGCCAGCAGCCTAGGACAGGGGGTCCAAAACATTCAGTACTTC. Translation gives CASSLGQGVQNIQYF.

The chain carries TRBV7-8 and TRBJ1-1; 8 bases line up with TRBD1. Trimming cost V 1 base and J 1 base; bases outside gene matches: 5. CDR1 and CDR2 from the germline V gene are SGHVS and FQNEAQ. This CDR3 has 16 residues. In DNA, the CDR3 is TGTGCCAGCAGCTTAGTAGTTGGGACAGGGAACACTGAAGCTTTCTTT. This encodes CASSLVVGTGNTEAFF.

The chain combines TRBV5-6 with TRBJ1-5; perhaps TRBD1 as D (5 bases). The CDR3 consists of 16 residues. Trimming left V 4 bases short and J 2 bases short, with 16 bases between. Germline V lookup: CDR1 SGHDT, CDR2 YYEEEE. The CDR3 region has the DNA TGTGCCAGCAGCCAGGGCCCACCCCTTGGCAATCAGCCCCAGCATTTT. It codes for CASSQGPPLGNQPQHF.

This clone came up once. The chain carries TRBV11-2 and TRBJ2-2, with TRBD2 identical over 11 bases. V shed 5 bases, J shed 3 bases, and the junction held 8 bases outside the gene matches. The CDR3 sequence is 17 residues long. CDR1 is SGHAT and CDR2 is FQNNGV in the germline V gene. DNA of the CDR3: TGTGCCAGCAGCGCGCCCCTACTAGCGGGGGACACCGGGGAGCTGTTTTTT. It encodes CASSAPLLAGDTGELFF.

The chain couples TRBV10-3 to TRBJ2-7, with a weak D call TRBD1 (6 bases). V shed 3 bases and J shed 4 bases, with 7 bases lying between them. The CDR3 totals 12 residues. Germline V gives CDR1 ENHRY, CDR2 SYGVKD. DNA for the CDR3: TGTGCCATCAGTGACACAGGGTACGAGCAGTACGTC. Its translation is CAISDTGYEQYV.